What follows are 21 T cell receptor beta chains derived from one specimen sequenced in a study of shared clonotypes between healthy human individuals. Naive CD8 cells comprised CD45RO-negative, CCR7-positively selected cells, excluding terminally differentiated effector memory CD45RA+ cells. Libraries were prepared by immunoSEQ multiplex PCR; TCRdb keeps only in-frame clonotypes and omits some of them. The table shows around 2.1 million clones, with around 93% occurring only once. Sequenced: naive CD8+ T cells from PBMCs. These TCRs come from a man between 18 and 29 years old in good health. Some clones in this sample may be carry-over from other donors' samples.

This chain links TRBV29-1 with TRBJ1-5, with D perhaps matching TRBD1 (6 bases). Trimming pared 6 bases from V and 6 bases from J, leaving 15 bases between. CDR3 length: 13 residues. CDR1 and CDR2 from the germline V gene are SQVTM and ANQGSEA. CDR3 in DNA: TGCAGCGTCATACAGGGAGCCAGTCAGCCCCAGCATTTT. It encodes CSVIQGASQPQHF.

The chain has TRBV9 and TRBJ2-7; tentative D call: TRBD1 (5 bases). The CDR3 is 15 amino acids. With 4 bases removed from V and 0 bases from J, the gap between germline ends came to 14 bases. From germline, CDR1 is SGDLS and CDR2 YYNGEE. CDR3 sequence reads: CASSPQGSSSYEQYF. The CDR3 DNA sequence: TGTGCCAGCAGCCCCCAGGGATCCTCCTCCTACGAGCAGTACTTC.

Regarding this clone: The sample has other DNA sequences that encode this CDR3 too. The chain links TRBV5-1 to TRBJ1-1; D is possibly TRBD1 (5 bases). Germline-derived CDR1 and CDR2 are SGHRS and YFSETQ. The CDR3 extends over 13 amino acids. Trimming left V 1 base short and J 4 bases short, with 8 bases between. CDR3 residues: CASSLRGGTEAFF. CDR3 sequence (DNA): TGCGCCAGCAGCTTGCGGGGGGGCACTGAAGCTTTCTTT. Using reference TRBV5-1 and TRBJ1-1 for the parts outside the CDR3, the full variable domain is KAGVTQTPRYLIKTRGQQVTLSCSPISGHRSVSWYQQTPGQGLQFLFEYFSETQRNKGNFPGRFSGRQFSNSRSEMNVSTLELGDSALYLCASSLRGGTEAFFGQGTRLTVV.

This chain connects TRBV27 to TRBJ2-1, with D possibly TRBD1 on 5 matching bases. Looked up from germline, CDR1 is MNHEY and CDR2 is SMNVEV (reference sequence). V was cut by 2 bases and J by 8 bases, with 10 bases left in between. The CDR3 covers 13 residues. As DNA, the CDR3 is TGTGCCAGCAGTTTAGGGGCCGGGTATGAGCAGTTCTTC. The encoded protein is CASSLGAGYEQFF.

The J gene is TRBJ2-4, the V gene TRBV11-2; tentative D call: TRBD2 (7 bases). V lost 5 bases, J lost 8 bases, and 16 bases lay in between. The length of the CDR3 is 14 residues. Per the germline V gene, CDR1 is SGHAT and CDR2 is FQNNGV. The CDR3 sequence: CASSMNREGHIQYF. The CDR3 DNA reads TGTGCCAGCAGCATGAACAGGGAGGGTCACATTCAGTACTTC.

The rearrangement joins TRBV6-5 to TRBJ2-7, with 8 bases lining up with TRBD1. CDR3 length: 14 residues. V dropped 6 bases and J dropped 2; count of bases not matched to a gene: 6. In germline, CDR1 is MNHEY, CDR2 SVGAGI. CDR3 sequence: CASSLLGQAYEQYF. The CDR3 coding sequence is TGTGCCAGCAGCTTGCTGGGACAGGCCTACGAGCAGTACTTC.

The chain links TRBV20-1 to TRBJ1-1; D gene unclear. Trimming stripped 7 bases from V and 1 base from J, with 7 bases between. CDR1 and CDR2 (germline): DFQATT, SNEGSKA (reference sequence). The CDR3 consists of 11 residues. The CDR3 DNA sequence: TGCAGTGTTTGGACGAACACTGAAGCTTTCTTT. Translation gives CSVWTNTEAFF.

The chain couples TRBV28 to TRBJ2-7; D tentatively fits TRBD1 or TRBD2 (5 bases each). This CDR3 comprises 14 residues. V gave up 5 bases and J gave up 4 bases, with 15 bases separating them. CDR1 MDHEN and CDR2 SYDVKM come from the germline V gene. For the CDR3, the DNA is TGTGCCAGCAGTACTAGGGACGAGAAGTACGAGCAGTACTTC. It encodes CASSTRDEKYEQYF. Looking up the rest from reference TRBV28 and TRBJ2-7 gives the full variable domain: DVKVTQSSRYLVKRTGEKVFLECVQDMDHENMFWYRQDPGLGLRLIYFSYDVKMKEKGDIPEGYSVSREKKERFSLILESASTNQTSMYLCASSTRDEKYEQYFGPGTRLTVT.

CDR3: CASSPGREYEKLFF. As DNA, the CDR3 is TGTGCCAGCAGCCCAGGGAGGGAGTATGAAAAACTGTTTTTT. V gene TRBV7-2 combines with J gene TRBJ1-4; TRBD1 might be the D (5 bases). The CDR3 loop spans 14 amino acids. Deletions cut 5 bases from V and 6 bases from J, with 13 bases between. Germline CDR1 reads SGHTA; CDR2 reads FQGNSA.

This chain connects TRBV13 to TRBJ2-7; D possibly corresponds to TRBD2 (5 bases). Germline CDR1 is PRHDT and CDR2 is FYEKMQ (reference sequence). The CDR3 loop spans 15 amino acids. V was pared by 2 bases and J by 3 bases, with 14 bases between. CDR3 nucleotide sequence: TGTGCCAGCAGCTTACGCCTAGCCGTTTTCTACGAGCAGTACTTC. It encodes CASSLRLAVFYEQYF. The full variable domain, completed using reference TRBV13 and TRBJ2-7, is AAGVIQSPRHLIKEKRETATLKCYPIPRHDTVYWYQQGPGQDPQFLISFYEKMQSDKGSIPDRFSAQQFSDYHSELNMSSLELGDSALYFCASSLRLAVFYEQYFGPGTRLTVT.

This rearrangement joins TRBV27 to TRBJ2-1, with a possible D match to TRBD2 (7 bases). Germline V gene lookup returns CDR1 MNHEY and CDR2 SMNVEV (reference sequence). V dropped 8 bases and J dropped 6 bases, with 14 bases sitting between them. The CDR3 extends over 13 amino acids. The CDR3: CASWGGFGNEQFF. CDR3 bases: TGTGCCAGCTGGGGGGGCTTTGGCAATGAGCAGTTCTTC.

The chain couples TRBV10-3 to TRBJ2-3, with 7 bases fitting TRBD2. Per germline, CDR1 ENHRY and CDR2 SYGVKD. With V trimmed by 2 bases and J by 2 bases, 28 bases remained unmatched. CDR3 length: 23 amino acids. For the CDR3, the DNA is TGTGCCATCAGTGAGCCCCTCGCGGCGGGAGCAGACTACACCCGGCGAATCACAGATACGCAGTATTTT. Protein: CAISEPLAAGADYTRRITDTQYF.

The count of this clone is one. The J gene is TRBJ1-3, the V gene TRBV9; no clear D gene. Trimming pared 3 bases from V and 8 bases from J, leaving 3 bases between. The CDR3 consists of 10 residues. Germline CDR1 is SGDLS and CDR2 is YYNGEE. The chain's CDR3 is CASSGDTIYF. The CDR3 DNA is TGTGCCAGCAGCGGGGACACCATATATTTT.

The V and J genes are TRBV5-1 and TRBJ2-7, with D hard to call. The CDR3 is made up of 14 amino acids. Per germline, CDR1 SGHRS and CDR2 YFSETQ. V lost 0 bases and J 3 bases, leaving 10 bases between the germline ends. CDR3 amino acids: CASSLEKASYEQYF. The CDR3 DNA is TGCGCCAGCAGCTTGGAGAAGGCTAGCTACGAGCAGTACTTC. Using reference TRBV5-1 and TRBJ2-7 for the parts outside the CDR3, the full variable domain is KAGVTQTPRYLIKTRGQQVTLSCSPISGHRSVSWYQQTPGQGLQFLFEYFSETQRNKGNFPGRFSGRQFSNSRSEMNVSTLELGDSALYLCASSLEKASYEQYFGPGTRLTVT.

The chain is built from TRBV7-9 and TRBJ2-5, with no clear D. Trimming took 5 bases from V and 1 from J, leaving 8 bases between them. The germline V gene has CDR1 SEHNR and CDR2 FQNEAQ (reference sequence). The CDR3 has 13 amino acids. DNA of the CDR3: TGTGCCAGCAGCCGAACCTCCCAAGAGACCCAGTACTTC. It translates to CASSRTSQETQYF.

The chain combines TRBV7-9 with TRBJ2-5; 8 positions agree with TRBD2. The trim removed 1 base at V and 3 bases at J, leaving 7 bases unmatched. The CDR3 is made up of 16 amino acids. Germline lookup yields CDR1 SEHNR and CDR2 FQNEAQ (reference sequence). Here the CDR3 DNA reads TGTGCCAGCAGCTTAGAAAGTTTACTAGCGGAAGAGACCCAGTACTTC. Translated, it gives CASSLESLLAEETQYF. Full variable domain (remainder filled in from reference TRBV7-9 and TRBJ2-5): DTGVSQNPRHKITKRGQNVTFRCDPISEHNRLYWYRQTLGQGPEFLTYFQNEAQLEKSRLLSDRFSAERPKGSFSTLEIQRTEQGDSAMYLCASSLESLLAEETQYFGPGTRLLVL.

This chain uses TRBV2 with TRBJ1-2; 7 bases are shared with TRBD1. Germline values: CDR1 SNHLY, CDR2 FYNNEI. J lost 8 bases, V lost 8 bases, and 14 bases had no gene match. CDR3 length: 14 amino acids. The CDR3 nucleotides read TGTGCCAGCCGGGGCCGACAGGGCGCGGAGGGCTACACCTTC. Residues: CASRGRQGAEGYTF.

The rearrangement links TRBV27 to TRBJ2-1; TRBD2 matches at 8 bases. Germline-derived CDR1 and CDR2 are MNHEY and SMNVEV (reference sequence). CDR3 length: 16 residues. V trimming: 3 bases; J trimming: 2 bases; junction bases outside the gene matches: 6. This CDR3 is CASSLGRAGAYNEQFF. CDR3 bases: TGTGCCAGCAGTTTGGGTCGAGCGGGAGCCTACAATGAGCAGTTCTTC.

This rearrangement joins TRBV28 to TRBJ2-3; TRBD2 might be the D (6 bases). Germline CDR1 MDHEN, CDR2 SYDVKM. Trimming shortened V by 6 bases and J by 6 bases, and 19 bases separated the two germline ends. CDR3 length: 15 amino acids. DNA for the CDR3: TGTGCCAGCAGCGCCGGGACTTATATCTTGGATACGCAGTATTTT. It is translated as CASSAGTYILDTQYF.

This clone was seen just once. Written as DNA, the CDR3 is TGTGCCAGCAGCACGTTACGAAGCTCCTACAATGAGCAGTTCTTC. Translation gives CASSTLRSSYNEQFF. The chain couples TRBV7-8 to TRBJ2-1; D gene unclear. The CDR3 spans 15 residues. Germline CDR1 SGHVS, CDR2 FQNEAQ. Trimming pared 5 bases from V and 0 bases from J, leaving 11 bases between.

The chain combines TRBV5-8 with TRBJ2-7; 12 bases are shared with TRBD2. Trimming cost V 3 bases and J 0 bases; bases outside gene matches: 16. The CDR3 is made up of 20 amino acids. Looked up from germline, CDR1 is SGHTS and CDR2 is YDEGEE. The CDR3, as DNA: TGTGCCAGCAGCTGGGGCACCGGGACTAGCGGGTGGGCGAACTCCTACGAGCAGTACTTC. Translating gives CASSWGTGTSGWANSYEQYF.